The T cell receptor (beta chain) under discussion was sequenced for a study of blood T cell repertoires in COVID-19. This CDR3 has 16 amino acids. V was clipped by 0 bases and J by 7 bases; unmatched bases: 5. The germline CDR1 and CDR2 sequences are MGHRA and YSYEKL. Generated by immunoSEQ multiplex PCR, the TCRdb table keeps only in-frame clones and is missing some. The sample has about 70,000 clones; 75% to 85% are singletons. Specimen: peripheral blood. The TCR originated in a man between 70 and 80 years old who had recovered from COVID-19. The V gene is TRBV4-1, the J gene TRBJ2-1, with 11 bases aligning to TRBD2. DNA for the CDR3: TGCGCCAGCAGCCAAGATGTAGCGGGAGGGTGGAATGAGCAGTTCTTC. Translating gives CASSQDVAGGWNEQFF.